This TCR beta chain was profiled in a study of T cell responses to AZD1222 COVID-19 vaccine. General study results and limits: Vaccine-associated CD4 TCRs ranged over spike, dominating at 160-218 and 743-854.

About this clone itself: Its antigen is still unknown.

Produced via immunoSEQ multiplex PCR; TCRdb's table is partial and in-frame only. The sample holds some 120,000 clones, around 90% seen once. V lost 2 bases to trimming and J lost 9 bases; unmatched junction nucleotides: 8. Germline values: CDR1 MNHEY, CDR2 SVGAGI. This CDR3 has 15 amino acids. The chain employs TRBV6-5 and TRBJ2-1; 9 bases align to TRBD2. The origin of this receptor is an adult in good health. This specimen was peripheral blood, taken on day 0 of MenACWY control vaccination. The DNA of the CDR3 is TGTGCCAGCAGTTACAGGCGGGAGGGGAGAGGTGAGCAGTTCTTC. It specifies CASSYRREGRGEQFF.